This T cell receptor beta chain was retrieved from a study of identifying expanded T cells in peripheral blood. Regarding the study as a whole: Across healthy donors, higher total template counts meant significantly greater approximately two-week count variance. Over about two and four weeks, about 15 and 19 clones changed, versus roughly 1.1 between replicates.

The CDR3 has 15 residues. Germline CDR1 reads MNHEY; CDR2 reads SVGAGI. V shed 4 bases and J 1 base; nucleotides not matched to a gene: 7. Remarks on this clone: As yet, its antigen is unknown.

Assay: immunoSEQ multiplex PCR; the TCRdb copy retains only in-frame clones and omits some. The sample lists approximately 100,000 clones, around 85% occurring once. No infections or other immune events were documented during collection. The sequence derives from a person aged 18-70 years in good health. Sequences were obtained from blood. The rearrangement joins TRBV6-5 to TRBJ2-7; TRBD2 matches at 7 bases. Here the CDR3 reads CASSSRGGYSYEQYF. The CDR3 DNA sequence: TGTGCCAGCAGTTCACGCGGGGGATATTCCTACGAGCAGTACTTC.